Listed here are 31 T cell receptor beta chains from one sample, sequenced in a study of blood T cell repertoires in COVID-19. This table comes from immunoSEQ multiplex PCR, and its TCRdb copy is limited to in-frame clones, with some not included. The sample lists under 350,000 clones; around 85% were seen once. Sequenced sample: PBMCs or T cells enriched from blood (not recorded which). Receptors originate from a woman aged 40 to 55 with acute COVID-19.

The chain has TRBV6-2 or TRBV6-3 and TRBJ2-7; 9 positions agree with TRBD1. The CDR3 has 15 residues. Looked up from germline, CDR1 is MNHEY and CDR2 is SVGEGT. J lost 2 bases, V lost 2 bases, and 4 bases had no gene match. The CDR3, as DNA: TGTGCCAGCAGTTACGGCGGGACAGGGACCTACGAGCAGTACTTC. Protein: CASSYGGTGTYEQYF.

The chain links TRBV5-1 to TRBJ2-3; TRBD1 matches 7 bases. CDR1 is SGHRS, CDR2 YFSETQ, per germline. The CDR3 runs 15 residues. Trimming took 6 bases from V and 0 from J; bases not matched to a gene: 7. The CDR3 DNA follows: TGCGCCAGCACCCGGACAGGCACTAGCACAGATACGCAGTATTTT. Residues: CASTRTGTSTDTQYF.

The J gene is TRBJ1-4, the V gene TRBV7-9; weak D call: TRBD1 (5 bases). The V end was cut by 2 bases, the J end by 10 bases, with 14 bases between. The CDR3 totals 14 residues. Germline-derived CDR1 and CDR2 are SEHNR and FQNEAQ (reference sequence). CDR3 DNA sequence: TGTGCCAGCAGCTTACCAACGACGGGGGGAAAACTGTTTTTT. Encoded protein: CASSLPTTGGKLFF. The full variable domain, its missing parts supplied by reference TRBV7-9 and TRBJ1-4, is DTGVSQNPRHKITKRGQNVTFRCDPISEHNRLYWYRQTLGQGPEFLTYFQNEAQLEKSRLLSDRFSAERPKGSFSTLEIQRTEQGDSAMYLCASSLPTTGGKLFFGSGTQLSVL.

This sequence joins TRBV4-2 and TRBJ2-3, with 12 bases identical to TRBD2. V shed 1 base, J shed 2 bases, and the junction held 4 bases outside the gene matches. CDR1 LGHNA and CDR2 YNFKEQ come from the germline V gene. This CDR3 spans 17 amino acids. DNA for the CDR3: TGTGCCAGCAGCCAAGCTTCTAGCGGGAGGGCCACAGATACGCAGTATTTT. Translating gives CASSQASSGRATDTQYF.

The rearrangement joins TRBV5-4 to TRBJ2-4; 8 bases line up with TRBD2. This CDR3 has 15 residues. Trimming cost V 1 base and J 1 base; bases outside gene matches: 1. Germline V lookup: CDR1 SGHNT, CDR2 YYREEE (reference sequence). The CDR3 is CASSLPGGAKNIQYF. DNA for the CDR3: TGTGCCAGCAGCTTGCCGGGGGGGGCCAAAAACATTCAGTACTTC.

The rearrangement links TRBV6-5 to TRBJ2-1; D is possibly TRBD1 (6 bases). Trimming cost V 6 bases and J 4 bases, with 13 bases left between them. Germline CDR1 reads MNHEY; CDR2 reads SVGAGI. This CDR3 has 14 residues. The CDR3 DNA reads TGTGCCAGCAGGGCTGAGACAGGTTACAATGAGCAGTTCTTC. It translates to CASRAETGYNEQFF.

The rearrangement joins TRBV19 to TRBJ1-2; 7 bases are shared with TRBD1. Per germline, CDR1 LNHDA and CDR2 SQIVND (reference sequence). The CDR3 contains 14 residues. The ends lost 3 bases at V and 4 bases at J; junction bases unmatched: 5. CDR3 bases: TGTGCCAGTAGTATTGACAGGGACCTCTATGGCTACACCTTC. This gives the protein CASSIDRDLYGYTF.

In this sample, this clone turned up many times. The J gene is TRBJ2-3, the V gene TRBV7-9; the D gene is possibly TRBD1 (6 bases). The ends were cut back, 4 bases at V and 0 bases at J, with 14 bases in the middle. The CDR3 sequence is 16 residues long. From germline, CDR1 is SEHNR and CDR2 FQNEAQ (reference sequence). The CDR3 here is CASSSGTLTSTDTQYF. The CDR3 DNA reads as TGTGCCAGCAGCTCTGGGACACTAACTAGCACAGATACGCAGTATTTT.

V and J are TRBV2 and TRBJ2-7, with D unclear. Trimming left V 8 bases short and J 7 bases short, with 21 bases between. The CDR3 extends over 14 amino acids. The germline V gene has CDR1 SNHLY and CDR2 FYNNEI. CDR3 DNA sequence: TGTGCCAGCGTCAAACTAATGGCTATTGGTGAGCAGTACTTC. Amino acid sequence: CASVKLMAIGEQYF.

The J gene is TRBJ1-4, the V gene TRBV5-6, with D possibly TRBD1 on 5 matching bases. Per the germline V gene, CDR1 is SGHDT and CDR2 is YYEEEE. The CDR3 contains 15 residues. Deletions cut 4 bases from V and 10 bases from J, with 20 bases between. The CDR3, as DNA: TGTGCCAGCAGCCCCCGGTACGGGGGGACGGGAAAACTGTTTTTT. The encoded protein is CASSPRYGGTGKLFF. Filled out from reference TRBV5-6 and TRBJ1-4, the complete variable domain reads DAGVTQSPTHLIKTRGQQVTLRCSPKSGHDTVSWYQQALGQGPQFIFQYYEEEERQRGNFPDRFSGHQFPNYSSELNVNALLLGDSALYLCASSPRYGGTGKLFFGSGTQLSVL.

Turning to this clone: Other DNA sequences from this sample encode an identical CDR3 as well. V is TRBV3-1 (or the pseudogene TRBV3-2) and J is TRBJ1-1; D remains unclear. V was clipped by 0 bases and J by 5 bases, with 7 bases between them. CDR1 and CDR2 (germline): LGHDT, YNNKEL (reference sequence). There are 13 residues in the CDR3. CDR3 protein: CASSQELRTEAFF. CDR3 coding DNA: TGTGCCAGCAGCCAAGAGCTGAGGACTGAAGCTTTCTTT.

This chain uses TRBV7-8 with TRBJ1-3; no reliable D call. CDR3 size: 12 residues. The V end was cut by 1 base, the J end by 9 bases, with 7 bases between. Germline-derived CDR1 and CDR2 are SGHVS and FQNEAQ. The CDR3 region has the DNA TGTGCCAGCAGCTTAGATGACACCACCATATATTTT. It yields the protein CASSLDDTTIYF.

The chain combines TRBV10-3 with TRBJ2-3; 10 bases are shared with TRBD2. The germline CDR1 and CDR2 sequences are ENHRY and SYGVKD. The V and J ends lost 10 bases and 6 bases, in that order; junction bases with no gene match: 13. This CDR3 has 15 amino acids. CDR3 region: CATAIQGTSADTQYF. CDR3 nucleotides: TGTGCCACCGCAATACAGGGGACTAGCGCGGATACGCAGTATTTT.

The CDR3 sequence: CASTRWVSWGANYGYTF. Here the CDR3 DNA reads TGTGCCAGCACGAGATGGGTCTCCTGGGGAGCTAACTATGGCTACACCTTC. The chain combines TRBV5-4 with TRBJ1-2; unclear D gene. The CDR3 runs 17 residues. Germline V gives CDR1 SGHNT, CDR2 YYREEE (reference sequence). V lost 6 bases and J 0 bases, leaving 21 bases between the germline ends.

The V and J genes are TRBV11-1 and TRBJ2-5; D possibly corresponds to TRBD2 (6 bases). V gave up 3 bases and J gave up 3 bases, with 8 bases separating them. The CDR3 is 13 residues long. The V gene's germline CDR1 is SGHAT and CDR2 FQDESV (reference sequence). The CDR3 DNA follows: TGTGCCAGCAGCTTCGGGGGAAAAGAGACCCAGTACTTC. This translates into CASSFGGKETQYF.

Worth noting for this clone: This could be a read error, since a much larger clone is one nucleotide away. This chain links TRBV28 with TRBJ1-2, with D unresolved. Germline CDR1 is MDHEN and CDR2 is SYDVKM. The CDR3 length is 14 residues. The chain's CDR3 is CASSFFPVEDGHTF. The CDR3 DNA is TGTGCCAGCAGTTTTTTTCCGGTAGAGGATGGCCACACCTTC.

V gene TRBV7-9 combines with J gene TRBJ1-5, with TRBD1 as a possible D gene (5 bases). The length of the CDR3 is 14 residues. Trimming stripped 3 bases from V and 7 bases from J, with 13 bases between. Germline V gene lookup returns CDR1 SEHNR and CDR2 FQNEAQ (reference sequence). The CDR3: CASSFGGEGQPQHF. The CDR3 DNA reads as TGTGCCAGCAGCTTCGGGGGGGAGGGCCAGCCCCAGCATTTT.

The chain joins TRBV7-3 to TRBJ2-5; D possibly corresponds to TRBD1 (6 bases). The CDR3 length is 15 residues. V shed 5 bases and J shed 5 bases, with 18 bases lying between them. The germline gives CDR1 SGHTA, CDR2 FQGTGA. CDR3: CASSRDGGAVETQYF. CDR3 sequence (DNA): TGTGCCAGCAGCCGGGATGGGGGCGCGGTGGAGACCCAGTACTTC.

V is TRBV7-2 and J is TRBJ1-1; no reliable D call. Germline CDR1 reads SGHTA; CDR2 reads FQGNSA. Trimming pared 2 bases from V and 0 bases from J, leaving 4 bases between. This CDR3 spans 13 amino acids. The CDR3 sequence: CASSLWLNTEAFF. The CDR3 DNA is TGTGCCAGCAGCTTATGGCTGAACACTGAAGCTTTCTTT. Variable domain in full (rest from reference TRBV7-2 and TRBJ1-1): GAGVSQSPSNKVTEKGKDVELRCDPISGHTALYWYRQSLGQGLEFLIYFQGNSAPDKSGLPSDRFSAERTGGSVSTLTIQRTQQEDSAVYLCASSLWLNTEAFFGQGTRLTVV.

This chain connects TRBV5-1 to TRBJ2-7, with 8 bases fitting TRBD1. The ends lost 0 bases at V and 3 bases at J; junction bases unmatched: 5. Germline V gene sequence: CDR1 SGHRS, CDR2 YFSETQ. CDR3 length equals 15 residues. The CDR3 loop reads CASSLVPGGVYEQYF. DNA for the CDR3: TGCGCCAGCAGCTTGGTTCCAGGGGGCGTCTACGAGCAGTACTTC.

The rearrangement uses TRBV5-5 and TRBJ1-2; 7 positions match TRBD1. The trim removed 4 bases at V and 4 bases at J, leaving 10 bases unmatched. The CDR3 runs to 15 residues. CDR1 is SGHKS and CDR2 is YYEKEE in the germline V gene (reference sequence). The CDR3 sequence is CASSGTGTATYGYTF. The CDR3 DNA reads TGTGCCAGCAGCGGAACCGGGACAGCAACCTATGGCTACACCTTC.

As regards this clone: A junction boundary mismatches the germline segment, possibly from a read error. The chain joins TRBV7-2 to TRBJ2-1; TRBD1 matches at 7 bases. The germline V gene encodes CDR1 SGHTA and CDR2 FQGNSA. The CDR3 is 12 amino acids. CDR3 protein: CASSRDSPTLVF. Written as DNA, the CDR3 is TGTGCCAGCAGCCGGGACAGCCCGACGTTGGTCTTC.

The chain joins TRBV20-1 to TRBJ1-2; D gene unclear. V dropped 4 bases and J dropped 7 bases, with 4 bases sitting between them. The germline V gene has CDR1 DFQATT and CDR2 SNEGSKA (reference sequence). This CDR3 region has 9 residues. CDR3 DNA sequence: TGCAGTGCTATCCGTGGCTACACCTTC. Translation: CSAIRGYTF.

The V call is TRBV28, the J call TRBJ2-5, with a tentative D call TRBD1 (5 bases). V was clipped by 6 bases and J by 7 bases, with 15 bases between them. CDR1 and CDR2 from the germline V gene are MDHEN and SYDVKM. The CDR3 consists of 13 residues. This chain's CDR3 is CASSRSDGATQYF. The CDR3 bases are TGTGCCAGCAGCCGATCGGATGGGGCGACCCAGTACTTC. Full variable domain (remainder filled in from reference TRBV28 and TRBJ2-5): DVKVTQSSRYLVKRTGEKVFLECVQDMDHENMFWYRQDPGLGLRLIYFSYDVKMKEKGDIPEGYSVSREKKERFSLILESASTNQTSMYLCASSRSDGATQYFGPGTRLLVL.

The chain joins TRBV27 to TRBJ2-7; 11 nucleotides match TRBD2. This CDR3 contains 13 residues. Germline values: CDR1 MNHEY, CDR2 SMNVEV (reference sequence). The V gene end was trimmed by 8 bases and the J gene end by 2 bases; junction bases not matched to a gene: 2. The CDR3: CASGTSGTYEQYF. The DNA for the CDR3 is TGTGCCAGCGGGACTAGCGGAACCTACGAGCAGTACTTC.

The chain links TRBV29-1 to TRBJ1-1, with 12 bases aligning to TRBD1. V was pared by 4 bases and J by 4 bases, with 7 bases of the junction left unmatched. The V gene's germline CDR1 is SQVTM and CDR2 ANQGSEA. The CDR3 loop spans 15 amino acids. The CDR3 sequence is CSVGGTGGFGTEAFF. CDR3 in DNA: TGCAGCGTTGGGGGGACAGGGGGCTTTGGCACTGAAGCTTTCTTT. Based on the CDR3 plus reference TRBV29-1 and TRBJ1-1, the full variable domain is SAVISQKPSRDICQRGTSLTIQCQVDSQVTMMFWYRQQPGQSLTLIATANQGSEATYESGFVIDKFPISRPNLTFSTLTVSNMSPEDSSIYLCSVGGTGGFGTEAFFGQGTRLTVV.

V and J are TRBV7-9 and TRBJ2-3, with 13 nucleotides matching TRBD2. CDR1 and CDR2 (germline): SEHNR, FQNEAQ (reference sequence). V was pared by 5 bases and J by 0 bases, with 11 bases of the junction left unmatched. This CDR3 has 19 residues. The CDR3 sequence: CASSILAGGPYGSTDTQYF. The CDR3 DNA follows: TGTGCCAGCAGCATACTAGCGGGAGGGCCTTACGGGAGCACAGATACGCAGTATTTT.

This sequence joins TRBV19 and TRBJ1-1; D call uncertain. This CDR3 has 15 residues. Germline loops: CDR1 LNHDA, CDR2 SQIVND (reference sequence). V lost 0 bases, J lost 4 bases, and 12 bases lay in between. DNA of the CDR3: TGTGCCAGTAGTATAGATAGGAGTCCGAGCACTGAAGCTTTCTTT. Translation: CASSIDRSPSTEAFF. Looking up the rest from reference TRBV19 and TRBJ1-1 gives the full variable domain: DGGITQSPKYLFRKEGQNVTLSCEQNLNHDAMYWYRQDPGQGLRLIYYSQIVNDFQKGDIAEGYSVSREKKESFPLTVTSAQKNPTAFYLCASSIDRSPSTEAFFGQGTRLTVV.

The chain carries TRBV27 and TRBJ1-3; D gene uncertain. Germline CDR1 reads MNHEY; CDR2 reads SMNVEV (reference sequence). Trimming stripped 8 bases from V and 4 bases from J, with 18 bases between. This CDR3 contains 15 residues. The chain's CDR3 is CASRPSGGRGNTIYF. Here the CDR3 DNA reads TGTGCCAGCCGCCCCTCAGGAGGGAGGGGAAACACCATATATTTT.

V usage is TRBV5-1 and J usage is TRBJ1-2, with 10 bases identical to TRBD1. V shed 1 base and J 4 bases; nucleotides not matched to a gene: 4. Germline V lookup: CDR1 SGHRS, CDR2 YFSETQ. The CDR3 sequence is 15 residues long. The CDR3 nucleotides read TGCGCCAGCAGCTTGTGGGACAGGGGCTTCTATGGCTACACCTTC. This encodes CASSLWDRGFYGYTF. Full variable domain (outside the CDR3, taken from reference TRBV5-1 and TRBJ1-2): KAGVTQTPRYLIKTRGQQVTLSCSPISGHRSVSWYQQTPGQGLQFLFEYFSETQRNKGNFPGRFSGRQFSNSRSEMNVSTLELGDSALYLCASSLWDRGFYGYTFGSGTRLTVV.

The CDR3 region has the DNA TGTGCCAGCAGCGTTCGGGCTAGCGGGGGGGGCACAGATACGCAGTATTTT. It is translated as CASSVRASGGGTDTQYF. The chain recombines TRBV9 with TRBJ2-3, with TRBD2 matching over 12 bases. CDR3 size: 17 residues. Germline V gene lookup returns CDR1 SGDLS and CDR2 YYNGEE. With 2 bases clipped from V and 1 base from J, the junction kept 5 bases outside the gene matches. The full variable domain, its missing parts supplied by reference TRBV9 and TRBJ2-3, is DSGVTQTPKHLITATGQRVTLRCSPRSGDLSVYWYQQSLDQGLQFLIQYYNGEERAKGNILERFSAQQFPDLHSELNLSSLELGDSALYFCASSVRASGGGTDTQYFGPGTRLTVL.